This section outlines one TCR beta chain sequence together with its context. This record comes from a study of tumor T cells in aggressive B-cell lymphoma. Libraries were prepared by immunoSEQ multiplex PCR; TCRdb keeps only in-frame clonotypes and omits some of them. The repertoire holds about 330 clones, with around 84% as singletons. V was clipped by 4 bases and J by 8 bases; unmatched bases: 13. Germline values: CDR1 SGHDT, CDR2 YYEEEE. The CDR3 is 16 residues long. The chain combines TRBV5-6 with TRBJ2-1, with 9 bases fitting TRBD2. The sample comprised tumor tissue. This TCR derives from an adult with diffuse large B cell lymphoma. CDR3 sequence: CASSPGGGGAIDEQFF. CDR3 sequence (DNA): TGTGCCAGCAGCCCCGGAGGCGGGGGGGCAATCGATGAGCAGTTCTTC.